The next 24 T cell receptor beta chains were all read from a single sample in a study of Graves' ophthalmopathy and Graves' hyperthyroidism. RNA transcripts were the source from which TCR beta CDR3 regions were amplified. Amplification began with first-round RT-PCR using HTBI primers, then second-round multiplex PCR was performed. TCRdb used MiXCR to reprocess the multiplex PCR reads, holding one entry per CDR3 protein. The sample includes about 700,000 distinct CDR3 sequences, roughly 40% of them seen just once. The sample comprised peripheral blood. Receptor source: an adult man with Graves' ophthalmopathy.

The CDR3 DNA reads as TGTGCCTTTCGTAGGGGGGGAAATAGCAATCAGCCCCAGCATTTT. Protein: CAFRRGGNSNQPQHF. The rearrangement uses TRBV7-6 and TRBJ1-5; tentatively, D is TRBD1 (6 bases). V shed 11 bases and J shed 0 bases, with 17 bases lying between them. The CDR3 is 15 residues long. Germline V gene lookup returns CDR1 SGHVS and CDR2 FNYEAQ. The complete variable domain, with remaining parts taken from reference TRBV7-6 and TRBJ1-5, reads GAGVSQSPRYKVTKRGQDVALRCDPISGHVSLYWYRQALGQGPEFLTYFNYEAQQDKSGLPNDRFSAERPEGSISTLTIQRTEQRDSAMYRCAFRRGGNSNQPQHFGDGTRLSIL.

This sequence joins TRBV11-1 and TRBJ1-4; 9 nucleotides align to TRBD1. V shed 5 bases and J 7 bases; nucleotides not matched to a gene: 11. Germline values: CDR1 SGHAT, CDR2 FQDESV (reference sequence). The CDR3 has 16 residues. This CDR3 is CASSAAPGTGSEKLFF. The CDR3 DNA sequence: TGTGCCAGCAGCGCAGCCCCCGGGACAGGGAGTGAAAAACTGTTTTTT.

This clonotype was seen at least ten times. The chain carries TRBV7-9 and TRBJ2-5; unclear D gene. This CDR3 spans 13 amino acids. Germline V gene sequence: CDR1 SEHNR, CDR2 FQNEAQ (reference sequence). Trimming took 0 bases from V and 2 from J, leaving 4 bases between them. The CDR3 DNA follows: TGTGCCAGCAGCTTAGCGGCTCAAGAGACCCAGTACTTC. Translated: CASSLAAQETQYF. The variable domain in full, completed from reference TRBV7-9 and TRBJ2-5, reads DTGVSQNPRHKITKRGQNVTFRCDPISEHNRLYWYRQTLGQGPEFLTYFQNEAQLEKSRLLSDRFSAERPKGSFSTLEIQRTEQGDSAMYLCASSLAAQETQYFGPGTRLLVL.

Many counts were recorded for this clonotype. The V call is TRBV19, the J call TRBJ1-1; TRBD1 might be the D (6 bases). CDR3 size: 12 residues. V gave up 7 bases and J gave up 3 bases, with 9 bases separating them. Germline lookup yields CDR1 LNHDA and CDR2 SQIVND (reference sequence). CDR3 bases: TGTGCCAGTACAAGGACAGACACTGAAGCTTTCTTT. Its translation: CASTRTDTEAFF. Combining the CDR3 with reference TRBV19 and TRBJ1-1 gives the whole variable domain DGGITQSPKYLFRKEGQNVTLSCEQNLNHDAMYWYRQDPGQGLRLIYYSQIVNDFQKGDIAEGYSVSREKKESFPLTVTSAQKNPTAFYLCASTRTDTEAFFGQGTRLTVV.

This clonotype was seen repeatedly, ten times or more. CDR3 in DNA: TGTGCCAGCAGCGGGGGGGCCGGCTATGGCTACACCTTC. Its translation is CASSGGAGYGYTF. The rearrangement uses TRBV9 and TRBJ1-2, with TRBD1 as a possible D gene (6 bases). Looked up from germline, CDR1 is SGDLS and CDR2 is YYNGEE. The CDR3 has 13 amino acids. Trimming took off 3 bases at V and 4 bases at J, with 10 bases between the two ends.

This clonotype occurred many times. CDR3 sequence: CASSIETGFYEQYF. CDR3 DNA sequence: TGTGCCAGTAGTATTGAGACAGGGTTCTACGAGCAGTACTTC. The chain recombines TRBV19 with TRBJ2-7; 7 bases are a match to TRBD1. Germline V CDR1 and CDR2: LNHDA, SQIVND (reference sequence). The CDR3 extends over 14 amino acids. Trimming at V came to 3 bases and at J to 3 bases, leaving 5 bases not matched to a gene.

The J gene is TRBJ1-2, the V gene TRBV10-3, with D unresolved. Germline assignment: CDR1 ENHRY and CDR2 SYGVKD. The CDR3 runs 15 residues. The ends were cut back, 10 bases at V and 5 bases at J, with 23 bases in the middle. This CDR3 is CASTYSPDARYGYTF. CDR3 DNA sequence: TGTGCCAGCACTTACTCCCCGGACGCGCGGTATGGCTACACCTTC.

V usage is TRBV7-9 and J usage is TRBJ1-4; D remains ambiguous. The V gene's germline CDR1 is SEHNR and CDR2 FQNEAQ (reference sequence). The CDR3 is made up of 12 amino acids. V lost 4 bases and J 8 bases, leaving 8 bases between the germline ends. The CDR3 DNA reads TGTGCCAGCAGCTCTATTAGGGAAAAACTGTTTTTT. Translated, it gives CASSSIREKLFF.

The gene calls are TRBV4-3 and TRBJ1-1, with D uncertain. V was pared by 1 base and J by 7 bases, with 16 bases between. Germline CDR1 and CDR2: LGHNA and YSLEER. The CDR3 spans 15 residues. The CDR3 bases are TGCGCCAGCAGCCAAGTGACTCCCGGGTCTTATGAAGCTTTCTTT. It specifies CASSQVTPGSYEAFF.

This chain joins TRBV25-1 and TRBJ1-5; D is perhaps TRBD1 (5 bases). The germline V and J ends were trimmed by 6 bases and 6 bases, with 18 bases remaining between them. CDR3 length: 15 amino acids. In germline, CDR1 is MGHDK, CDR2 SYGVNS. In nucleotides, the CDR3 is TGTGCCAGCAGCCAAGAAGGAGGGGTAGGTCAGCCCCAGCATTTT. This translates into CASSQEGGVGQPQHF.

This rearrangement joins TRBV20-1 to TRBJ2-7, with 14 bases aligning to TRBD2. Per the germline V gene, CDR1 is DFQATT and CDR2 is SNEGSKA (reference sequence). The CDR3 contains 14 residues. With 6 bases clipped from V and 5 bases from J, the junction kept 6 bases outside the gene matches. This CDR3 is CSAKGLAGENEQYF. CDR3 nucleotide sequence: TGCAGTGCCAAGGGACTAGCGGGAGAAAACGAGCAGTACTTC.

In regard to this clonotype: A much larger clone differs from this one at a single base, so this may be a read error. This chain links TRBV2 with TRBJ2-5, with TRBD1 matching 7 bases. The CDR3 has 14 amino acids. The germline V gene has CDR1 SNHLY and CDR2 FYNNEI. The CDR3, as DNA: TGTGCCAGCAGCTTCGGGACAGCACAAGAGATCCAGTACTTC. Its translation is CASSFGTAQEIQYF.

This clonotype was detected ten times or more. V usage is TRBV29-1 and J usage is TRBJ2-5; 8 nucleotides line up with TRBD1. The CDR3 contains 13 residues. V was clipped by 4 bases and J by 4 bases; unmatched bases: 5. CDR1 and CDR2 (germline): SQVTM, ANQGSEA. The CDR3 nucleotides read TGCAGCGTTGTTCAGGGGGCCGGAGAGACCCAGTACTTC. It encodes CSVVQGAGETQYF. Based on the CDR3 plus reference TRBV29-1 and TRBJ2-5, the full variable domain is SAVISQKPSRDICQRGTSLTIQCQVDSQVTMMFWYRQQPGQSLTLIATANQGSEATYESGFVIDKFPISRPNLTFSTLTVSNMSPEDSSIYLCSVVQGAGETQYFGPGTRLLVL.

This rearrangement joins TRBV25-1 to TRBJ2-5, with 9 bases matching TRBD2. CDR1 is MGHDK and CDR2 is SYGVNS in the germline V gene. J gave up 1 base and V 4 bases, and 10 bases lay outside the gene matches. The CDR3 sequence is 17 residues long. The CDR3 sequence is CASSVRGAGGGQETQYF. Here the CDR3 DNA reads TGTGCCAGCAGTGTCCGGGGAGCGGGAGGAGGCCAAGAGACCCAGTACTTC.

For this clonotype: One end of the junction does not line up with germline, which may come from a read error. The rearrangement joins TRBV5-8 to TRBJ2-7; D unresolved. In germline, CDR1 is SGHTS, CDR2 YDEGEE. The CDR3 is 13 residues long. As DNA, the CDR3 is TGCGCCAGCAGCCAACCAAACTGGCACGAGCAGTACTTC. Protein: CASSQPNWHEQYF.

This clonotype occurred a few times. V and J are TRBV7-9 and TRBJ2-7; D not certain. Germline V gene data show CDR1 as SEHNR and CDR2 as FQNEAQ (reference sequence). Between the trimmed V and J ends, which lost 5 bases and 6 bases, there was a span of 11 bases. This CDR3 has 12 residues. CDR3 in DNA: TGTGCCAGCAGCGTCACCCGACGCGAGCAGTACTTC. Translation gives CASSVTRREQYF.

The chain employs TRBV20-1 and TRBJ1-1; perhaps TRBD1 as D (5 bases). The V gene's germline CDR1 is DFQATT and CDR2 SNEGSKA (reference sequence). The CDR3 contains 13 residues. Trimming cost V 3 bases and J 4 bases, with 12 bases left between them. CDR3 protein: CSASGGRRTEAFF. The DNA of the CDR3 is TGCAGTGCTAGTGGGGGGAGGCGCACTGAAGCTTTCTTT.

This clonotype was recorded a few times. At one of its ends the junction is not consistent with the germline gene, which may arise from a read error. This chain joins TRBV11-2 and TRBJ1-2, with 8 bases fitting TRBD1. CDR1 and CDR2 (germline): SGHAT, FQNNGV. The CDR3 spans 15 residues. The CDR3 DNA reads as TGTACCAGCAGCTTGGGGACAGGAGTAGACTATGGCTACACCTTC. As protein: CTSSLGTGVDYGYTF.

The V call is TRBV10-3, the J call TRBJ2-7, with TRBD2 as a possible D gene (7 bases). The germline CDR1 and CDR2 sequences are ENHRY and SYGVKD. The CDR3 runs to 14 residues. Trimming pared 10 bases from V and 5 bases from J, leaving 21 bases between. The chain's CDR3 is CASSPRGALDEQYF. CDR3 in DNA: TGTGCCAGCAGCCCCCGGGGGGCTCTGGACGAGCAGTACTTC.

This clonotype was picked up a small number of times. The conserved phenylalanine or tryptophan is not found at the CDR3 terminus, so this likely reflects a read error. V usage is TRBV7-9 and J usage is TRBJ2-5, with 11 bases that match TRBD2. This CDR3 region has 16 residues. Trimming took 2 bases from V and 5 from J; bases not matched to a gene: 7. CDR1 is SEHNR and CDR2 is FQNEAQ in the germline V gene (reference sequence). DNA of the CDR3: TGTGCCAGCAGCTTACCGCTAGCGGGAGGCCGGGAGACCCAGTACCTC. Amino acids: CASSLPLAGGRETQYL.

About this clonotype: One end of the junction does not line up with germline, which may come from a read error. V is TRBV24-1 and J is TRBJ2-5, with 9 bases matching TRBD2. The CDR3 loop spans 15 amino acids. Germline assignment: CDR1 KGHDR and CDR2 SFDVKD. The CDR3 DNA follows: TGTGTCACCAGTGATGCTATAGCGGGAGTACAGACCCAGTACTTC. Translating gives CVTSDAIAGVQTQYF.

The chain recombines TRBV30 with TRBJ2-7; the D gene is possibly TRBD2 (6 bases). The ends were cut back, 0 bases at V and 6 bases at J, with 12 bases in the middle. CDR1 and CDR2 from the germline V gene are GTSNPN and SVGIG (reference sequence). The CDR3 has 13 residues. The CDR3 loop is CAWSVGDSSEQYF. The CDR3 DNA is TGTGCCTGGAGTGTCGGGGACTCTTCCGAGCAGTACTTC.

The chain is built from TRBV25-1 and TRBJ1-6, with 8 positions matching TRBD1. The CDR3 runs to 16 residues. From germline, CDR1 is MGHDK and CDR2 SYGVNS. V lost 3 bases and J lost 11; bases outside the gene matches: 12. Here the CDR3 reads CASSDSQGARGAPLHF. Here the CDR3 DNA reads TGTGCCAGCAGTGATTCCCAGGGGGCTCGAGGAGCACCCCTCCACTTT.

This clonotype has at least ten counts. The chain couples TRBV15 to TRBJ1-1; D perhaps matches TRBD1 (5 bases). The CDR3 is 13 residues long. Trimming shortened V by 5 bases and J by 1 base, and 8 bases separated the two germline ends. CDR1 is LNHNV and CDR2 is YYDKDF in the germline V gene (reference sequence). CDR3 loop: CATSAGQNTEAFF. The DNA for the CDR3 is TGTGCCACCAGCGCCGGACAGAACACTGAAGCTTTCTTT.